A single sample gave rise to the 19 T cell receptor beta chains below, sequenced in a study of T-cell memory formation after mild COVID-19. MiXCR, run by TCRdb on the 5' RACE reads, gives a single entry per CDR3 protein. The table records around 200,000 distinct CDR3 sequences, 9.5% of them present only once. The sample was PBMCs or a T cell subset sorted from them (not recorded which). These receptors all come from a man between 18 and 29 years old who had mild COVID-19 (a few samples of this study predate the infection). Cell type and time point are not known.

This clonotype was counted many times. This chain connects TRBV2 to TRBJ2-1, with 10 bases that match TRBD2. V gave up 4 bases and J gave up 4 bases; unmatched junction bases: 7. This CDR3 comprises 16 residues. Germline V gene data show CDR1 as SNHLY and CDR2 as FYNNEI. The CDR3: CASSAIGLAAYNEQFF. DNA of the CDR3: TGTGCCAGCAGTGCGATAGGACTAGCGGCTTACAATGAGCAGTTCTTC.

The chain uses TRBV7-2 and TRBJ2-3, with 9 bases fitting TRBD2. Germline-derived CDR1 and CDR2 are SGHTA and FQGNSA. V was pared by 1 base and J by 4 bases, with 9 bases of the junction left unmatched. This CDR3 has 17 amino acids. The CDR3 loop reads CASSLVAAGGSADTQYF. CDR3 nucleotide sequence: TGTGCCAGCAGCTTAGTGGCTGCGGGGGGGTCTGCAGATACGCAGTATTTT. The entire variable domain, with the rest obtained from reference TRBV7-2 and TRBJ2-3, is as follows: GAGVSQSPSNKVTEKGKDVELRCDPISGHTALYWYRQSLGQGLEFLIYFQGNSAPDKSGLPSDRFSAERTGGSVSTLTIQRTQQEDSAVYLCASSLVAAGGSADTQYFGPGTRLTVL.

A few counts support this clonotype. The gene calls are TRBV7-2 and TRBJ2-3; D not resolved. The CDR3 totals 11 residues. Germline CDR1 reads SGHTA; CDR2 reads FQGNSA. V was clipped by 5 bases and J by 8 bases, with 8 bases between them. The CDR3 DNA is TGTGCCAGCAGCCGCGAAGTTACGCAGTATTTT. Its translation: CASSREVTQYF.

This clonotype was found many times. The chain links TRBV6-5 to TRBJ1-5, with D unclear. V lost 3 bases, J lost 3 bases, and 12 bases lay in between. CDR3 length: 15 residues. The V gene's germline CDR1 is MNHEY and CDR2 SVGAGI. CDR3 DNA: TGTGCCAGCAGTTATTCCCATCTGAACAATCAGCCCCAGCATTTT. Its translation is CASSYSHLNNQPQHF.

The CDR3 spells CAIIQGNSPLHF. CDR3 DNA sequence: TGTGCCATCATCCAGGGGAATTCACCCCTCCACTTT. The chain carries TRBV9 and TRBJ1-6; a weak D match, TRBD1 (6 bases). The CDR3 is 12 residues long. The V end was cut by 9 bases, the J end by 7 bases, with 11 bases between. CDR1 SGDLS and CDR2 YYNGEE come from the germline V gene.

The chain carries TRBV25-1 and TRBJ1-3; TRBD1 might be the D (5 bases). This CDR3 has 14 amino acids. Germline-derived CDR1 and CDR2 are MGHDK and SYGVNS. The ends were cut back, 6 bases at V and 4 bases at J, with 13 bases in the middle. The CDR3 DNA reads as TGTGCCAGCAGGGGTACAGGCGCCGGAAACACCATATATTTT. Translation gives CASRGTGAGNTIYF.

This rearrangement joins TRBV25-1 to TRBJ1-1; 8 nucleotides match TRBD1. The V gene's germline CDR1 is MGHDK and CDR2 SYGVNS. The CDR3 totals 14 residues. After removal of 3 bases from V and 4 bases from J, the junction contained 4 bases not matched to a gene. DNA of the CDR3: TGTGCCAGCAGTGAGCGACAGGGGTCCACTGAAGCTTTCTTT. This codes for CASSERQGSTEAFF.

This sequence joins TRBV5-1 and TRBJ1-1; weak D call: TRBD1 (6 bases). The CDR3 is made up of 14 amino acids. Trimming stripped 5 bases from V and 5 bases from J, with 16 bases between. CDR1 is SGHRS and CDR2 is YFSETQ in the germline V gene. CDR3 DNA sequence: TGCGCCAGCAGATCCCTACAGGGTAGGACTGAAGCTTTCTTT. Residues: CASRSLQGRTEAFF.

The chain couples TRBV6-5 to TRBJ2-3, with 11 bases that match TRBD2. Germline-derived CDR1 and CDR2 are MNHEY and SVGAGI. This CDR3 has 15 amino acids. The V and J ends lost 5 bases and 6 bases, in that order; junction bases with no gene match: 7. The CDR3 sequence is CASSPRGLAGDTQYF. The CDR3 nucleotides read TGTGCCAGCAGTCCTCGCGGACTAGCGGGCGATACGCAGTATTTT.

This clonotype has a count of ten or more. V is TRBV12-3 or TRBV12-4 and J is TRBJ2-3, with 7 bases that match TRBD2. Trimming took 2 bases from V and 5 from J; bases not matched to a gene: 4. The CDR3 length is 14 residues. CDR3: CASSLRRGIDTQYF. CDR3 bases: TGTGCCAGCAGTTTACGGCGGGGGATAGATACGCAGTATTTT.

This clonotype has only a few counts. The genes are TRBV2 and TRBJ2-3, with D possibly matching TRBD1 (6 bases). There are 15 residues in the CDR3. The ends were cut back, 6 bases at V and 2 bases at J, with 15 bases in the middle. The V gene's germline CDR1 is SNHLY and CDR2 FYNNEI. This chain's CDR3 is CASSGPEGDTDTQYF. For the CDR3, the DNA is TGTGCCAGCAGCGGCCCCGAGGGGGACACAGATACGCAGTATTTT.

Remarks on this clonotype: Sequence at one end of the junction differs from germline and may be a read error. This chain connects TRBV7-9 to TRBJ1-1; possible D gene TRBD1, 6 bases. This CDR3 has 13 residues. Per germline, CDR1 SEHNR and CDR2 FQNEAQ (reference sequence). CDR3 DNA sequence: TGTGACAGCATCTCGACAGGGAACACTGAAGCTTTCTTT. This translates into CDSISTGNTEAFF.

At least ten counts were recorded for this clonotype. This chain joins TRBV4-3 and TRBJ1-2, with a tentative D call TRBD1 (6 bases). The CDR3 has 15 residues. V was clipped by 0 bases and J by 6 bases, with 14 bases between them. Germline V gene lookup returns CDR1 LGHNA and CDR2 YSLEER. The DNA for the CDR3 is TGCGCCAGCAGCCAAGAGGGCAGGGGATACAATGGCTACACCTTC. It codes for CASSQEGRGYNGYTF.

This clonotype was seen many times. The chain recombines TRBV7-2 with TRBJ1-2, with 7 bases identical to TRBD1. From germline, CDR1 is SGHTA and CDR2 FQGNSA. V was pared by 5 bases and J by 4 bases, with 7 bases of the junction left unmatched. The CDR3 runs to 14 residues. This CDR3 is CASSAQGRGYGYTF. In DNA, the CDR3 is TGTGCCAGCAGCGCACAGGGGCGGGGCTATGGCTACACCTTC.

The rearrangement uses TRBV5-1 and TRBJ1-1; TRBD1 might be the D (6 bases). Trimming shortened V by 0 bases and J by 7 bases, and 13 bases separated the two germline ends. This CDR3 contains 14 residues. Germline CDR1 is SGHRS and CDR2 is YFSETQ. The CDR3 reads CASSLAPGGYEAFF. DNA of the CDR3: TGCGCCAGCAGCTTGGCCCCGGGGGGCTATGAAGCTTTCTTT.

This chain connects TRBV24-1 to TRBJ1-5, with 7 bases lining up with TRBD1. The CDR3 sequence is 13 residues long. The junction had 3 bases not matched to a gene; V was cut back by 8 bases and J by 3 bases. Germline CDR1 reads KGHDR; CDR2 reads SFDVKD. Here the CDR3 DNA reads TGTGCCACCATGGGACAGAACAATCAGCCCCAGCATTTT. Its protein is CATMGQNNQPQHF.

This clonotype showed up many times. This sequence joins TRBV10-3 and TRBJ2-3; 12 bases fit TRBD2. The V gene's germline CDR1 is ENHRY and CDR2 SYGVKD. The CDR3 length is 17 residues. J was trimmed by 6 bases and V by 5 bases; bases with no gene match: 12. CDR3 sequence: CAISLPLAGGDGDTQYF. DNA of the CDR3: TGTGCCATCAGTCTTCCACTAGCGGGGGGCGACGGGGATACGCAGTATTTT.

The rearrangement joins TRBV20-1 to TRBJ1-4; D may be TRBD1 (6 bases). Per germline, CDR1 DFQATT and CDR2 SNEGSKA (reference sequence). The germline V and J ends were trimmed by 0 bases and 10 bases, with 15 bases remaining between them. The CDR3 covers 14 residues. CDR3 sequence: CSARDPTGIGKLFF. The CDR3 DNA follows: TGCAGTGCTAGAGATCCCACAGGGATTGGAAAACTGTTTTTT.

This clonotype was counted only a few times. V and J are TRBV7-2 and TRBJ2-6; the D is unclear. The germline V gene encodes CDR1 SGHTA and CDR2 FQGNSA. V was clipped by 5 bases and J by 4 bases, with 15 bases between them. The CDR3 extends over 16 amino acids. As DNA, the CDR3 is TGTGCCAGCAGCCCCTGGACCGCTCAGGGGGCCAACGTCCTGACTTTC. Amino acids: CASSPWTAQGANVLTF.